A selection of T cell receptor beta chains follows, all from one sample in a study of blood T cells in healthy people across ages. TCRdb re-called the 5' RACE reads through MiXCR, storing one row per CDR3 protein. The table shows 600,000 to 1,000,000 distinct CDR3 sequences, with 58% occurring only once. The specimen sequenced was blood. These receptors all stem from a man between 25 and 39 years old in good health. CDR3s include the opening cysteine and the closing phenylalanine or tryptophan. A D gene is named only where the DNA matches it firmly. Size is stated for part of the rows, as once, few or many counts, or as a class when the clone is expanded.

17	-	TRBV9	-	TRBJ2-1	TGTGCCAGCAGCCTACGGACGCCTCCGGCAGCTTACAATGAGCAGTTCTTC	CASSLRTPPAAYNEQFF
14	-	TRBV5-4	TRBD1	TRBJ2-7	TGTGCCAGCAGCTTGTCTGGACAGGGCGGCGAGCAGTACTTC	CASSLSGQGGEQYF
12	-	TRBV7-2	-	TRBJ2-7	TGTGCCAGCAGCCGGCAAGACTACGAGCAGTACTTC	CASSRQDYEQYF
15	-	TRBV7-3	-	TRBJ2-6	TGTGCCAGCAGCCGAGGGGACTCTGGGGCCAACGTCCTGACTTTC	CASSRGDSGANVLTF
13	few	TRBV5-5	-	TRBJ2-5	TGTGCCAGCGCGGGATGGGGGTTAGAGACCCAGTACTTC	CASAGWGLETQYF
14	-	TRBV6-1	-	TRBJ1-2	TGTGCCAGCAGTGAAAGGGTTTGGAGCTATGGCTACACCTTC	CASSERVWSYGYTF
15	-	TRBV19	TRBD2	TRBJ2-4	TGTGCCAGTAGCCCAAGGGAGGGCAGCAAAAACATTCAGTACTTC	CASSPREGSKNIQYF
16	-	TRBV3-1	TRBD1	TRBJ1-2	TGTGCCAGCAGCCAGGGCCGAGGACAGGGGAGGAATGGCTACACCTTC	CASSQGRGQGRNGYTF
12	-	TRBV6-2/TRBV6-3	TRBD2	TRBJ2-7	TGTGCCAGCCGGGACTACCCCGGGGAGCAGTACTTC	CASRDYPGEQYF
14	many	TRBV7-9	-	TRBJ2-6	TGTGCCAGCAGCGACAACTCTGGGGCCAACGTCCTGACTTTC	CASSDNSGANVLTF
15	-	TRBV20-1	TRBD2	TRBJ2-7	TGCAGTGCTAGGGACGCTAGCGGTCCTACCTACGAGCAGTACTTC	CSARDASGPTYEQYF
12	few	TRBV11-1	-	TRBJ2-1	TGTGCCAGCGGGTCACGAACAAATGAGCAGTTCTTC	CASGSRTNEQFF
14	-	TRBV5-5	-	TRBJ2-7	TGTGCCAGCAGCTTGGTTCTGGGGACCTACGAGCAGTACTTC	CASSLVLGTYEQYF
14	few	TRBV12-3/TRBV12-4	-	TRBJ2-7	TGTGCCAGCAGCCCCTACCGGAGGGGACTCGAGCAGTACTTC	CASSPYRRGLEQYF
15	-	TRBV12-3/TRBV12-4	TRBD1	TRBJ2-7	TGTGCCGGCAGCCCCCCGGGACAGGGTTTCGACGAGCAGTACTTC	CAGSPPGQGFDEQYF
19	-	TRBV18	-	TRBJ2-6	TGTGCCAGCTCACCTTTCCGGGACAAGATTATATCTGGGGCCAACGTCCTGACTTTC	CASSPFRDKIISGANVLTF
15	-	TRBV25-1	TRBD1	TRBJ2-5	TGTGCCAGCAGTGACTGGACAGGGTACTTAGGGACCCAGTACTTC	CASSDWTGYLGTQYF
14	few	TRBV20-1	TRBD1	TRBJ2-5	TGCAGTGCTAGGGCCGGACAGGGGCGAGAGACCCAGTACTTC	CSARAGQGRETQYF
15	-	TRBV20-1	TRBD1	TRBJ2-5	TGCAGTGCTAGGGAACCGGGACAGGGAGGCTGGACCCAGTACTTC	CSAREPGQGGWTQYF
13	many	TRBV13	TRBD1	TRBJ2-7	TGTGCCAGCAGCAACTACAGGGGCCACGAGCAGTACTTC	CASSNYRGHEQYF
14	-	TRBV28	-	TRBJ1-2	TGTGCCAGCATCGGGCAGGGGTGGTTTAAGGGCTACACCTTC	CASIGQGWFKGYTF
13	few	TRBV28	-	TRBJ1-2	TGTGCCAGCAGCCCCGCGGGGTATGGTGGCTACACCTTC	CASSPAGYGGYTF
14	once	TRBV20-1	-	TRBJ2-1	TGCAGTGCTAATGGCGAGAGCTCCTACAATGAGCAGTTCTTC	CSANGESSYNEQFF
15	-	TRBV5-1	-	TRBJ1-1	TGCGCCAGCAGCTTGGTTCGGACAGCGAACACTGAAGCTTTCTTT	CASSLVRTANTEAFF
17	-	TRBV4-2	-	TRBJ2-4	TGTGCCAGCAGCGACCCTGCAGGGAAGGAGGTCAAAAACATTCAGTACTTC	CASSDPAGKEVKNIQYF
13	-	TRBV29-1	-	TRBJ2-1	TGCAGCGTTGAAGATCGTCAGGGCGTGGGGCAGTTCTTC	CSVEDRQGVGQFF
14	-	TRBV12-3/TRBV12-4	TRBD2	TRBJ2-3	TGTGCCGTCCATGGCGGGGGGGCCGGAGATACGCAGTATTTT	CAVHGGGAGDTQYF
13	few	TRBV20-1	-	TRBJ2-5	TGCAGTGCTAGAGTTCCGGCCCAAGAGACCCAGTACTTC	CSARVPAQETQYF
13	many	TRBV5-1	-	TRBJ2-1	TGCGCCAGCAGCTACGACATCTACAATGAGCAGTTCTTC	CASSYDIYNEQFF
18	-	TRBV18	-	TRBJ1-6	TGTGCCAGCTCACCAAGGGTCGGCCTAACAGGAGAAAATTCACCCCTCCACTTT	CASSPRVGLTGENSPLHF
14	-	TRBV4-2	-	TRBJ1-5	TGTGCCAGCAGCCCACTGTTCAGCAATCAGCCCCAGCATTTT	CASSPLFSNQPQHF
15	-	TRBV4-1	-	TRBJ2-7	TGCGCCAGCAAACCCCTGGACGTAAGCTCCTACGAGCAGTACTTC	CASKPLDVSSYEQYF